This T cell receptor beta chain was identified in a study of blood T cells in healthy people across ages. Across the study: Per two T cells, template switching captured roughly one barcoded beta molecule.

The donors, healthy Caucasians from Russia, were aged roughly 6 to 100. Alongside a J-beta primer mix, a sample-barcoded 5' primer served in a second PCR lasting about 6 to 11 cycles. The template-switch adaptor was a 5' adaptor with 12 random nucleotides. It tagged each cDNA molecule. TCRdb redid the calling of the 5' RACE reads with MiXCR, one entry per CDR3 protein. The sample lists 600,000 or so distinct CDR3 sequences, approximately 30% occurring once. This clonotype showed up many times. Specimen: blood. This clonotype was obtained from a woman older than 75 in good health.

CDR3 nucleotide sequence: TGTGCCAGCAGCGCTACGGGGTTTAGCAATCAGCCCCAGCATTTT. Translated, it gives CASSATGFSNQPQHF. The chain combines TRBV7-2 with TRBJ1-5; D ambiguous. The V gene's germline CDR1 is SGHTA and CDR2 FQGNSA. CDR3 length: 15 amino acids. The ends were cut back, 5 bases at V and 0 bases at J, with 11 bases in the middle.